This T cell receptor (beta chain) was documented in a study of T cell responses to AZD1222 COVID-19 vaccine. Study background: Timing groups of about 4 and about 12 weeks for second doses were pooled.

Germline CDR1 reads MDHEN; CDR2 reads SYDVKM. This CDR3 has 13 amino acids. Deletions cut 8 bases from V and 2 bases from J, with 13 bases between. Study-level points and caveats: Only after the peak T cell response were repertoires sampled.

The table came from immunoSEQ multiplex PCR; TCRdb's copy has only in-frame clones and leaves some out. The profile shows about 130,000 clones, around 90% of them singletons. Regarding this clone: What it binds is unknown.

V and J are TRBV28 and TRBJ2-7; tentatively, D is TRBD1 or TRBD2 (5 bases each). The receptor was derived from an adult in good health. The sample was peripheral blood, taken on day 0 of AZD1222 vaccination. The CDR3 sequence: CASGPLGPYEQYF. Here the CDR3 DNA reads TGTGCCAGCGGACCTCTGGGACCCTACGAGCAGTACTTC.